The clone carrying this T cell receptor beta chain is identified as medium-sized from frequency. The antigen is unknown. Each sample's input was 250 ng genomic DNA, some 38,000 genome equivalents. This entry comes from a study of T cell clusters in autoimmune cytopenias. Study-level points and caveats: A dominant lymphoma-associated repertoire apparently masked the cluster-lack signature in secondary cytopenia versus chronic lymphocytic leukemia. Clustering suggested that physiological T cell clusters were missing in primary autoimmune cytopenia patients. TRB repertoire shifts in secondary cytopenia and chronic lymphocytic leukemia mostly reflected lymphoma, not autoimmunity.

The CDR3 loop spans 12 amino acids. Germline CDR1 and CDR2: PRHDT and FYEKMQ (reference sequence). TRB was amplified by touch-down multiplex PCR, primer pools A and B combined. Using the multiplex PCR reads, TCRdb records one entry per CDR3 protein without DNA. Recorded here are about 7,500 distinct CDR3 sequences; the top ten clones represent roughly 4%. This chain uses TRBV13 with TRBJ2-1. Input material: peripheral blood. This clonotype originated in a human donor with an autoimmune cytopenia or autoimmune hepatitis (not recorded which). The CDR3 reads CASSFTYNEQFF.